Shown below are 32 T cell receptor beta chains from a single sample sequenced in a study of breast tumors, draining lymph nodes, adjacent tissues. The lymph nodes were axillary draining lymph nodes from breast cancer patients. TCRdb independently ran MiXCR on the multiplex PCR reads; one entry per CDR3 protein. The sample records 130,000 or so distinct CDR3 sequences, over 20% being singletons. The specimen sequenced was axillary lymph node tissue. These receptors all come from a female donor with breast cancer. Some clones in this sample may be carry-over from other donors' samples.

This clonotype was observed at least ten times. This chain links TRBV20-1 with TRBJ2-1, with TRBD2 matching over 10 bases. Losses at the gene ends were 8 bases for V and 2 bases for J; bases not matched to a gene: 0. This CDR3 has 12 residues. Germline V gives CDR1 DFQATT, CDR2 SNEGSKA (reference sequence). The CDR3 reads CSSGRAYNEQFF. CDR3 in DNA: TGCAGTAGCGGGAGGGCCTACAATGAGCAGTTCTTC.

The V call is TRBV6-6, the J call TRBJ1-1; TRBD1 might be the D (5 bases). This CDR3 has 15 residues. Germline assignment: CDR1 MNHNY and CDR2 SVGAGI (reference sequence). The V end lost 6 bases, the J end lost 3 bases, and 17 bases lay between the germline ends. In nucleotides, the CDR3 is TGTGCCAGCAGACAACCTCAGGGAGGCGACACTGAAGCTTTCTTT. It codes for CASRQPQGGDTEAFF.

This clonotype was detected ten times or more. V gene TRBV20-1 combines with J gene TRBJ2-7, with a weak D call TRBD2 (5 bases). This CDR3 comprises 12 residues. Trimming removed 6 bases from V and 4 bases from J, with 13 bases in between. Germline values: CDR1 DFQATT, CDR2 SNEGSKA (reference sequence). The CDR3 bases are TGCAGTGCCCCCGGGGAGAGGTACGAGCAGTACTTC. Its translation: CSAPGERYEQYF.

Comment on this clonotype: It may be a read error: a sequence one base away is much more abundant. This chain joins TRBV25-1 and TRBJ2-7, with 9 bases fitting TRBD2. The J segment lost 2 bases and the V segment lost 4 bases, leaving 6 bases of the junction unmatched. The V gene's germline CDR1 is MGHDK and CDR2 SYGVNS. This CDR3 spans 15 amino acids. CDR3 in DNA: TGTGCCAGCAGTGCCAGCGGGAGGCTCACCTACGAGCAGTACTTC. Translation gives CASSASGRLTYEQYF.

With regard to this clonotype: This clone may be a read error of a much larger clone one base away. Given the absence of the conserved phenylalanine or tryptophan at the CDR3 end, a read error is likely. The chain recombines TRBV9 with TRBJ1-2; 9 bases line up with TRBD1. V was clipped by 8 bases and J by 4 bases; unmatched bases: 3. CDR1 and CDR2 from the germline V gene are SGDLS and YYNGEE. This CDR3 is 12 amino acids long. The CDR3 bases are TGTGCCAGTCAGGACAGGGGCTATGGCTACACCTCC. This sequence encodes CASQDRGYGYTS.

This clonotype has a count of ten or more. The chain carries TRBV14 and TRBJ2-7, with 7 bases identical to TRBD1. Germline trimming cut 5 bases from V and 1 base from J; bases unmatched to any gene: 8. The CDR3 is made up of 15 amino acids. CDR1 is SGHDN, CDR2 FVKESK, per germline. This chain's CDR3 is CASSFGQAISYEQYF. CDR3 DNA sequence: TGTGCCAGCAGCTTCGGACAGGCAATTTCCTACGAGCAGTACTTC.

Worth noting for this clonotype: Given a much more abundant clone one base away, this may be a read error. V usage is TRBV18 and J usage is TRBJ2-1, with D maybe TRBD2 (6 bases). The length of the CDR3 is 12 residues. The V end was cut by 6 bases, the J end by 8 bases, with 11 bases between. CDR1 KGHSH and CDR2 LQKENI come from the germline V gene. DNA for the CDR3: TGTGCCAGCTCGGGGGGAATGGATGAGCAGTTCTTC. Its translation is CASSGGMDEQFF.

This clonotype has ten or more counts. This sequence joins TRBV9 and TRBJ2-1, with 9 bases lining up with TRBD2. In germline, CDR1 is SGDLS, CDR2 YYNGEE. This CDR3 region has 15 residues. Trimming at V came to 3 bases and at J to 4 bases, leaving 5 bases not matched to a gene. The DNA for the CDR3 is TGTGCCAGCAGCGCGCGACTAGCGGCATACAATGAGCAGTTCTTC. Translation: CASSARLAAYNEQFF.

This clonotype was recorded many times. This sequence joins TRBV5-5 and TRBJ2-3; 7 bases are shared with TRBD1. Germline V gene data show CDR1 as SGHKS and CDR2 as YYEKEE (reference sequence). This CDR3 region has 15 residues. The trim removed 3 bases at V and 3 bases at J, leaving 7 bases unmatched. In nucleotides, the CDR3 is TGTGCCAGCAGCTCGAGACAGGGATGGACAGATACGCAGTATTTT. It codes for CASSSRQGWTDTQYF.

This clonotype occurred many times. Because the CDR3's place on the DNA is in doubt, the DNA is left out and the CDR3 is given as listed by TCRdb. The V call is TRBV2, the J call TRBJ1-5; TRBD1, the table's D call, lacks a check against the DNA. The germline V gene encodes CDR1 SNHLY and CDR2 FYNNEI. The CDR3 extends over 15 residues, inclusive of both ends. The CDR3 loop reads CASSSSARGGQPQHF.

This clonotype has ten or more counts. J is TRBJ2-7 and V is TRBV2; 7 positions agree with TRBD1. The CDR3 is 12 residues long. Germline V lookup: CDR1 SNHLY, CDR2 FYNNEI. The V and J ends lost 8 bases and 2 bases, in that order; junction bases with no gene match: 3. The CDR3 is CASETGTYEQYF. In DNA form, the CDR3 reads TGTGCCAGCGAGACAGGGACCTACGAGCAGTACTTC.

Ten or more counts support this clonotype. The chain is built from TRBV3-1 and TRBJ2-1; TRBD1 matches at 9 bases. Germline V gene lookup returns CDR1 LGHDT and CDR2 YNNKEL (reference sequence). The CDR3 runs to 15 residues. Trimming took 8 bases from V and 8 from J; bases not matched to a gene: 13. In DNA form, the CDR3 reads TGTGCCAGCGCACGGGACAGGGACACCACCCATGAGCAGTTCTTC. Protein sequence: CASARDRDTTHEQFF.

Many counts were recorded for this clonotype. This chain uses TRBV6-6 with TRBJ1-5; 7 bases line up with TRBD1. V gave up 6 bases and J gave up 0 bases; unmatched junction bases: 11. CDR1 and CDR2 (germline): MNHNY, SVGAGI (reference sequence). The CDR3 consists of 17 residues. This CDR3 is CASSPLRAGGSNQPQHF. DNA of the CDR3: TGTGCCAGCAGCCCCCTCCGGGCAGGGGGTAGCAATCAGCCCCAGCATTTT.

This clonotype was observed at least ten times. The J gene is TRBJ2-7, the V gene TRBV6-1; 9 nucleotides line up with TRBD2. Germline V lookup: CDR1 MNHNS, CDR2 SASEGT. The CDR3 length is 15 residues. Trimming took 7 bases from V and 5 from J; bases not matched to a gene: 12. The CDR3: CASNQPVSGRNEQYF. The CDR3 DNA sequence: TGTGCCAGCAATCAACCCGTGAGCGGGAGGAACGAGCAGTACTTC.

To note about this clonotype: The junction departs from germline at one end; a sequencing error may be responsible. The genes are TRBV3-1 and TRBJ2-1; TRBD1 matches at 9 bases. CDR3 size: 15 residues. Per the germline V gene, CDR1 is LGHDT and CDR2 is YNNKEL (reference sequence). CDR3 protein: CGSSQEGDRGVEQFF. DNA of the CDR3: TGTGGCAGCAGCCAAGAGGGAGACAGGGGGGTTGAGCAGTTCTTC.

The V and J genes are TRBV18 and TRBJ1-3, with TRBD1 as a possible D gene (5 bases). The CDR3 length is 16 residues. Trimming took 2 bases from V and 1 from J, leaving 12 bases between them. Germline V gives CDR1 KGHSH, CDR2 LQKENI. The CDR3 DNA reads as TGTGCCAGCTCACCAGTGAACAGGATTTCTGGAAACACCATATATTTT. This encodes CASSPVNRISGNTIYF.

This clonotype occurred many times. V is TRBV7-3 and J is TRBJ2-7; D is unresolved. The germline gives CDR1 SGHTA, CDR2 FQGTGA. The CDR3 spans 14 residues. V shed 6 bases and J shed 2 bases, with 14 bases lying between them. CDR3 in DNA: TGTGCCAGCAGTAAGGATGGTGGTACCTACGAGCAGTACTTC. Translation: CASSKDGGTYEQYF. The full variable domain, its missing parts supplied by reference TRBV7-3 and TRBJ2-7, is GAGVSQTPSNKVTEKGKYVELRCDPISGHTALYWYRQSLGQGPEFLIYFQGTGAADDSGLPNDRFFAVRPEGSVSTLKIQRTERGDSAVYLCASSKDGGTYEQYFGPGTRLTVT.

This clonotype was counted at least ten times. This rearrangement joins TRBV7-6 to TRBJ2-7, with 9 positions matching TRBD1. CDR3 length: 14 amino acids. The V segment lost 3 bases and the J segment 3 bases; nucleotides outside the gene matches: 3. The germline gives CDR1 SGHVS, CDR2 FNYEAQ. The CDR3 spells CASSLTGGIYEQYF. As DNA, the CDR3 is TGTGCCAGCAGCTTGACAGGGGGGATCTACGAGCAGTACTTC.

With respect to this clonotype: It may be a read error: a sequence one base away is much more abundant. This sequence joins TRBV5-4 and TRBJ2-1; the D gene could be TRBD1 or TRBD2 (5 bases each). Germline V gene sequence: CDR1 SGHNT, CDR2 YYREEE (reference sequence). This CDR3 is built from 17 residues. The CDR3 DNA reads TGTGCCAGCAGCTTGAAGTTGGGGGAGAGGACCTACAATGGGCAGTTCTTC. It yields the protein CASSLKLGERTYNGQFF.

This clonotype was counted at least ten times. The V and J genes are TRBV7-8 and TRBJ1-3; weak D call: TRBD1 (5 bases). Germline CDR1 is SGHVS and CDR2 is FQNEAQ. This CDR3 has 15 residues. V gave up 2 bases and J gave up 3 bases, with 11 bases separating them. The CDR3 DNA is TGTGCCAGCAGCTTAAATCAGGGTTTTGGAAACACCATATATTTT. This translates into CASSLNQGFGNTIYF.

Points on this clonotype: A much larger clone differs by one base, so this may be a read error. The V and J genes are TRBV20-1 and TRBJ2-5; 10 nucleotides match TRBD2. Germline CDR1 is DFQATT and CDR2 is SNEGSKA (reference sequence). The length of the CDR3 is 15 residues. In DNA form, the CDR3 reads TGCAGTGCCAAGGGACTAGCGATACCTCAAGAGGCCCAGTACTTC. This sequence encodes CSAKGLAIPQEAQYF.

Concerning this clonotype: This sequence may be a read error, since a much larger clone differs from it by one base. V and J are TRBV29-1 and TRBJ2-7, with a weak D call TRBD2 (6 bases). The CDR3 runs 13 residues. Germline V gene data show CDR1 as SQVTM and CDR2 as ANQGSEA. CDR3 nucleotide sequence: TGCAGCGCCTATAGCGGAACAAGGAACGAGCGGTACTTC. It encodes CSAYSGTRNERYF.

To note about this clonotype: Without the conserved terminal phenylalanine or tryptophan, this CDR3 likely stems from a read error. The chain links TRBV4-2 to TRBJ2-3, with 12 positions matching TRBD2. There are 16 residues in the CDR3. Germline-derived CDR1 and CDR2 are LGHNA and YNFKEQ. V gave up 1 base and J gave up 6 bases; unmatched junction bases: 5. This CDR3 reads CASSQVGLAGRDTQYS. The CDR3 nucleotides read TGTGCCAGCAGCCAAGTCGGACTAGCGGGAAGGGATACGCAGTATTCT.

This clonotype was recorded at least ten times. The chain couples TRBV5-6 to TRBJ2-7, with 11 bases lining up with TRBD2. J gave up 5 bases and V 0 bases, and 10 bases lay outside the gene matches. The CDR3 has 17 residues. From germline, CDR1 is SGHDT and CDR2 YYEEEE. The CDR3 region has the DNA TGTGCCAGCAGCTTGGAGTTAGCGGGAGGGCCACTGGACGAGCAGTACTTC. Residues: CASSLELAGGPLDEQYF.

In regard to this clonotype: A much larger clone lies one base from this, so it may be a read error. The J gene is TRBJ2-7, the V gene TRBV28, with TRBD2 identical over 7 bases. Germline trimming cut 7 bases from V and 1 base from J; bases unmatched to any gene: 7. CDR1 MDHEN and CDR2 SYDVKM come from the germline V gene. CDR3 size: 14 residues. The CDR3 DNA sequence: TGTGCCAGCACTAAACTGGGGGGGTCCTACGAGCAGTACTTC. It codes for CASTKLGGSYEQYF.

This clonotype was found many times. The gene calls are TRBV15 and TRBJ1-2; possibly TRBD1 for D (6 bases). Germline V gene data show CDR1 as LNHNV and CDR2 as YYDKDF (reference sequence). With 0 bases removed from V and 2 bases from J, the gap between germline ends came to 10 bases. The CDR3 contains 15 residues. The CDR3 here is CATSRDLQGNYGYTF. The CDR3 bases are TGTGCCACCAGCAGAGATCTACAGGGCAACTATGGCTACACCTTC.

The chain uses TRBV3-1 and TRBJ2-7; D perhaps matches TRBD1 (6 bases). The V gene lost 4 bases and the J gene lost 0 bases, with 19 bases spanning the gap. The CDR3 sequence is 17 residues long. CDR1 is LGHDT, CDR2 YNNKEL, per germline (reference sequence). CDR3 DNA sequence: TGTGCCAGCAGCCCCAGATTGACAGGATACAGCTCCTACGAGCAGTACTTC. This sequence encodes CASSPRLTGYSSYEQYF.

This clonotype was seen more than once but under ten times. The genes are TRBV27 and TRBJ1-5; D is perhaps TRBD1 (6 bases). The CDR3 spans 15 residues. Trimming removed 0 bases at V and 4 bases at J, with 10 bases between. Germline V lookup: CDR1 MNHEY, CDR2 SMNVEV (reference sequence). CDR3 bases: TGTGCCAGCAGTTTATCAGGACAGATAAATCAGCCCCAGCATTTT. Translation: CASSLSGQINQPQHF.

In this sample, this clonotype turned up many times. This sequence joins TRBV6-1 and TRBJ1-2; 7 bases are shared with TRBD1. The germline gives CDR1 MNHNS, CDR2 SASEGT. This CDR3 is built from 16 residues. J gave up 4 bases and V 1 base, and 9 bases lay outside the gene matches. CDR3 in DNA: TGTGCCAGCAGTGAAGTGGTGACAGGGACCGGCTATGGCTACACCTTC. It codes for CASSEVVTGTGYGYTF.

On this clonotype itself: The CDR3 end shows no conserved phenylalanine or tryptophan, and so a read error is likely. The chain couples TRBV5-5 to TRBJ1-2; a possible D gene is TRBD1 (6 bases). Germline assignment: CDR1 SGHKS and CDR2 YYEKEE (reference sequence). The CDR3 length is 18 residues. The V end lost 0 bases, the J end lost 8 bases, and 26 bases lay between the germline ends. The CDR3: CASSLAGFPGQGVVGYTL. The CDR3 nucleotides read TGTGCCAGCAGCTTGGCCGGTTTCCCGGGACAAGGGGTGGTCGGCTACACCCTC.

This clonotype was observed at least ten times. The gene calls are TRBV5-6 and TRBJ2-1, with D hard to call. CDR1 is SGHDT, CDR2 YYEEEE, per germline. The CDR3 length is 16 residues. V was cut by 2 bases and J by 4 bases, with 16 bases left in between. Here the CDR3 DNA reads TGTGCCAGCAGCTTAAGGAACACCTTGTTGTACAATGAGCAGTTCTTC. It encodes CASSLRNTLLYNEQFF.

This clonotype has at least ten counts. The chain has TRBV7-3 and TRBJ2-2, with D unclear. This CDR3 comprises 14 residues. The V gene's germline CDR1 is SGHTA and CDR2 FQGTGA. Trimming cost V 0 bases and J 8 bases, with 10 bases left between them. The CDR3 reads CASSLTDDKGELFF. The CDR3 nucleotides are TGTGCCAGCAGCTTAACGGACGACAAAGGGGAGCTGTTTTTT.